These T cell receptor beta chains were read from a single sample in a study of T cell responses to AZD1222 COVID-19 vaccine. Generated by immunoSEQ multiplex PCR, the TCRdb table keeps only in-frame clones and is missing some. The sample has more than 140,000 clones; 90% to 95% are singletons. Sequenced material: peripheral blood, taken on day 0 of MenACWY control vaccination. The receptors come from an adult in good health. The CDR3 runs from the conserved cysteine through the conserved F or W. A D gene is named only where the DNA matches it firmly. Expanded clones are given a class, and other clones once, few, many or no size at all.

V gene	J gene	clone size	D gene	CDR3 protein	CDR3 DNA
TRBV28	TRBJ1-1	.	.	CAIRGDRDTEAFF	TGTGCCATTAGGGGGGATCGGGACACTGAAGCTTTCTTT
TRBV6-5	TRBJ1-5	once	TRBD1	CASDSTGGNQPQHF	TGTGCCAGCGATTCGACAGGGGGCAATCAGCCCCAGCATTTT
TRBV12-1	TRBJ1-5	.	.	CASSFSQGAIGNNQPQHF	TGTGCCAGCAGCTTCTCGCAGGGGGCAATAGGAAACAATCAGCCCCAGCATTTT
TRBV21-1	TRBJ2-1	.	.	CASSNAPGDNEQFF	TGTGCCAGCAGCAACGCCCCCGGAGACAATGAGCAGTTCTTC
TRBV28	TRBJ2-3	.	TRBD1	CASRTGTALTQYF	TGTGCCAGCAGGACTGGGACAGCTCTTACGCAGTATTTT
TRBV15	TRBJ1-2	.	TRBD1	CATSGQGTGKYGYTF	TGTGCCACCAGCGGCCAAGGGACAGGGAAGTATGGCTACACCTTC
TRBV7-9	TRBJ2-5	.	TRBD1	CASSLQGARETQYF	TGTGCCAGCAGCTTACAGGGGGCTAGGGAGACCCAGTACTTC
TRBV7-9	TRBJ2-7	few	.	CASSLALGSNEQYF	TGTGCCAGCAGCTTAGCGCTCGGCAGCAACGAGCAGTACTTC
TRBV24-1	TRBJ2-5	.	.	CATSDLRDNQETQYF	TGTGCCACCAGTGACCTCCGGGACAACCAAGAGACCCAGTACTTC
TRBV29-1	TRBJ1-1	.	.	CSGRQDQAFF	TGCAGCGGCAGACAGGATCAAGCTTTCTTT
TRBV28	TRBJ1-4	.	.	CASRTAQSTNEKLFF	TGTGCCAGCCGGACAGCGCAATCAACTAATGAAAAACTGTTTTTT
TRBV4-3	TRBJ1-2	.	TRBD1	CASSQYRTGTGGYTF	TGCGCCAGCAGCCAATATAGGACAGGGACAGGCGGCTACACCTTC
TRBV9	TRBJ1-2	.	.	CASGSGLVYGYTF	TGTGCCAGCGGTTCGGGCCTAGTCTATGGCTACACCTTC
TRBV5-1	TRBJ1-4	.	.	CASSLGTGISTNEKLFF	TGCGCCAGCAGCTTGGGAACAGGGATTTCAACTAATGAAAAACTGTTTTTT
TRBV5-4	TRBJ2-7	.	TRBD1	CASSLTGVYEQYF	TGTGCCAGCAGCCTGACAGGGGTCTACGAGCAGTACTTC
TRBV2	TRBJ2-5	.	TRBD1	CASRRTGVETQYF	TGTGCCAGCAGACGTACAGGGGTGGAGACCCAGTACTTC
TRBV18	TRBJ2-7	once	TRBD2	CASSPVLAGVREQYF	TGTGCCAGCTCACCTGTGCTAGCGGGAGTGCGCGAGCAGTACTTC
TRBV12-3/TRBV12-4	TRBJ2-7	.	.	CASSFLPGNEQYF	TGTGCCAGCAGTTTCTTACCGGGGAACGAGCAGTACTTC
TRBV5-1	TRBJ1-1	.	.	CASSLWGQGNTEAFF	TGCGCCAGCAGCTTGTGGGGACAAGGAAACACTGAAGCTTTCTTT
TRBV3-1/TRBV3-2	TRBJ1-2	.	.	CASSLDPGTPYGYTF	TGTGCCAGCAGCCTTGACCCCGGGACACCGTATGGCTACACCTTC
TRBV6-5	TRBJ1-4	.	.	CASSYSTETNEKLFF	TGTGCCAGCAGTTACTCGACAGAAACTAATGAAAAACTGTTTTTT
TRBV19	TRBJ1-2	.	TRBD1	CASSPGQGNYGYTF	TGTGCCAGTAGTCCCGGACAGGGAAACTATGGCTACACCTTC
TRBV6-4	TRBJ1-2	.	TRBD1	CASSGDRGLSGYTF	TGTGCCAGCAGTGGGGACAGGGGGCTTTCTGGCTACACCTTC
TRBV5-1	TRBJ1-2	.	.	CASSAQDSAFRGYGYTF	TGCGCCAGCAGCGCCCAGGACTCCGCCTTCCGGGGGTATGGCTACACCTTC
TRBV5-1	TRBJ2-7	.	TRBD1	CASSVTGLVEQYF	TGCGCCAGCAGCGTGACAGGGTTGGTCGAGCAGTACTTC
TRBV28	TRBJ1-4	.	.	CASRRPNEKLFF	TGTGCCAGCAGGCGCCCTAATGAAAAACTGTTTTTT
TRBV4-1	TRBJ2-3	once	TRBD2	CASSLLAASGIHTDTQYF	TGCGCCAGCAGCCTCCTGGCAGCTAGCGGTATCCACACAGATACGCAGTATTTT